This T cell receptor (beta chain) is from a study of blood T cells in healthy people across ages. Study-level information: Every two T cells gave about one barcoded beta molecule via template switching.

Every sample gave at least 5.5 micrograms of total RNA when it was extracted. A second PCR, run for about 7 to 12 cycles, used a sample-barcoded 5' primer plus a J-beta primer mix. TCRdb itself ran the 5' RACE reads through MiXCR, one entry per CDR3 protein. The table lists about 730,000 distinct CDR3 sequences, roughly two fifths of them singletons. With 0 bases removed from V and 3 bases from J, the gap between germline ends came to 12 bases. CDR3 length equals 16 residues. Looked up from germline, CDR1 is LGHNA and CDR2 is YNFKEQ. V gene TRBV4-2 combines with J gene TRBJ2-1, with D perhaps matching TRBD2 (5 bases). The TCR comes from an older woman in good health. What was sequenced was blood. The CDR3, as DNA: TGTGCCAGCAGCCAAGATCGAAATAGCGTCTACAATGAGCAGTTCTTC. Amino acid sequence: CASSQDRNSVYNEQFF.